These T cell receptor beta chains were read from a single sample in a study of metastatic and nonmetastatic thyroid tumors. TCRdb re-called clones from the PCR reads using MiXCR. The table records under 25,000 clones, around 28% of them present only once. Sequenced: blood. Receptors were obtained from a female donor with papillary thyroid cancer or a benign thyroid nodule (not recorded which). Some clones in this sample may be carry-over from other donors' samples. The CDR3 runs from the conserved cysteine through the conserved F or W. The D gene is left open where the match is weak. Clone size is shown for a subset of rows, as once, few, many or a class of expanded clone.

j_call	clone_size	v_call	d_call	cdr3_aa	cdr3_nt
TRBJ2-1	few	TRBV28	TRBD1	CANRGQGKNEQFF	TGTGCCAACCGCGGACAGGGGAAGAATGAGCAGTTCTTC
TRBJ1-1	few	TRBV27	TRBD1	CASSFDREVNTEAFF	TGTGCCAGCAGTTTCGACAGGGAGGTGAACACTGAAGCTTTCTTT
TRBJ1-4	medium-sized	TRBV5-1	NA	CASSLDRPNEKLFF	TGCGCCAGCAGCTTGGACAGACCGAATGAAAAACTGTTTTTT
TRBJ2-5	once	TRBV5-8	TRBD2	CAGCQRAGEETQYF	TGTGCCGGATGCCAACGCGCGGGAGAAGAGACCCAGTACTTC
TRBJ2-1	many	TRBV5-6	TRBD2	CASSLAGTSNEQFF	TGTGCCAGCAGCTTGGCCGGGACTAGCAATGAGCAGTTCTTC
TRBJ2-1	NA	TRBV28	NA	CASRVRLEGGSSYNEQFF	TGTGCCAGCAGGGTTCGACTAGAGGGAGGCAGCTCCTACAATGAGCAGTTCTTC
TRBJ2-7	NA	TRBV14	TRBD2	CASSQLTSGSRYEQYF	TGTGCCAGCAGCCAATTGACTAGCGGGAGTAGGTACGAGCAGTACTTC
TRBJ2-7	NA	TRBV20-1	TRBD2	CSARTSGAPTSYEQYF	TGCAGTGCTAGGACCAGCGGGGCTCCCACGTCCTACGAGCAGTACTTC
TRBJ2-7	few	TRBV28	NA	CASRAERTVHYEQYF	TGTGCCAGTAGGGCAGAGCGTACAGTTCACTACGAGCAGTACTTC
TRBJ2-1	many	TRBV30	TRBD2	CALGLAVSYNEQFF	TGTGCCTTGGGACTAGCGGTCTCCTACAATGAGCAGTTCTTC
TRBJ2-5	NA	TRBV7-9	NA	CASSPVGETYGETQYF	TGTGCCAGCAGCCCAGTAGGGGAGACCTATGGCGAGACCCAGTACTTC
TRBJ2-3	few	TRBV6-4	NA	CASSDSSVGTDTQYF	TGTGCCAGCAGTGACTCATCGGTAGGCACAGATACGCAGTATTTT
TRBJ2-2	many	TRBV15	TRBD1	CATRTPTGGNTGELFF	TGTGCCACCAGGACTCCAACAGGGGGCAACACCGGGGAGCTGTTTTTT
TRBJ2-1	many	TRBV7-9	TRBD2	CASSSGGRAYNEQFF	TGTGCCAGCAGCAGTGGCGGGAGGGCCTACAATGAGCAGTTCTTC
TRBJ1-4	few	TRBV28	NA	CASGLSATNEKLFF	TGTGCCAGCGGTCTCTCGGCAACTAATGAAAAACTGTTTTTT
TRBJ2-3	many	TRBV20-1	NA	CSAGPAGDTQYF	TGCAGTGCCGGTCCGGCGGGAGATACGCAGTATTTT
TRBJ2-7	medium-sized	TRBV28	TRBD2	CASSSSGSFPYEQYF	TGTGCCAGCAGTTCAAGCGGGAGTTTCCCCTACGAGCAGTACTTC
TRBJ2-1	few	TRBV19	NA	CASIILGGREQFF	TGTGCCAGTATTATTTTGGGCGGGCGTGAGCAGTTCTTC
TRBJ2-1	NA	TRBV7-2	TRBD2	CASSVTSGGVFLNEQFF	TGTGCCAGCAGCGTAACTAGCGGGGGGGTATTCTTAAATGAGCAGTTCTTC
TRBJ2-2	NA	TRBV11-2	TRBD1	CASSRRDSGNTGDLFF	TGTGCCAGCAGCCGCCGGGACAGTGGTAACACCGGGGATCTGTTTTTT
TRBJ2-3	many	TRBV5-1	NA	CASRVAQSTDTQYF	TGCGCCAGCAGAGTCGCGCAGTCCACAGATACGCAGTATTTT
TRBJ2-6	NA	TRBV27	TRBD1	CASTRWDRGKGANVLTF	TGTGCCAGCACCCGGTGGGACAGGGGAAAAGGGGCCAACGTCCTGACTTTC
TRBJ2-7	many	TRBV5-4	TRBD1	CASSWGTGGNYEQYF	TGTGCCAGCAGCTGGGGCACAGGGGGCAACTACGAGCAGTACTTC
TRBJ1-2	NA	TRBV20-1	NA	CSARVVSSIDCYTF	TGCAGTGCTAGAGTGGTTTCGAGTATAGACTGCTACACCTTC
TRBJ2-3	NA	TRBV11-2	NA	CASSLDEVTDTQYF	TGTGCCAGCAGCTTAGATGAGGTCACAGATACTCAGTATTTT
TRBJ2-7	NA	TRBV30	NA	CAWSLIQGRSYF	TGTGCCTGGAGTTTAATCCAGGGACGATCATACTTC
TRBJ1-6	few	TRBV15	NA	CATSRDRAGISNSPLHF	TGTGCCACCAGCAGAGATCGGGCAGGGATCTCGAATTCACCCCTCCACTTT
TRBJ1-2	many	TRBV18	NA	CASSLGDFNYGYTF	TGTGCCAGCTCACTCGGAGATTTTAACTATGGCTACACCTTC
TRBJ2-1	NA	TRBV30	TRBD2	CAWKRLAGLANEQFF	TGTGCCTGGAAGCGACTAGCGGGATTAGCCAATGAGCAGTTCTTC
TRBJ2-1	NA	TRBV19	NA	CASSRTRNEQFF	TGTGCCAGTAGTAGGACTCGGAATGAGCAGTTCTTC
TRBJ2-7	NA	TRBV20-1	NA	CSARAIGDLSYEQYF	TGCAGTGCTAGAGCTATCGGGGATCTGTCCTACGAGCAGTACTTC
TRBJ1-2	NA	TRBV27	NA	CASSLQGNYGYTF	TGTGCCAGCAGTTTACAGGGTAACTATGGCTACACCTTC
TRBJ1-3	many	TRBV14	NA	CASSNPTGPGNTIYF	TGTGCCAGCAGCAACCCGACAGGCCCTGGAAACACCATATATTTT
TRBJ1-3	many	TRBV19	NA	CASSIPSLRWTGNTIYF	TGTGCCAGTAGTATCCCCTCGTTGCGATGGACTGGAAACACCATATATTTT
TRBJ2-2	many	TRBV7-8	NA	CASSLVLLAGELFF	TGTGCCAGCAGCTTAGTCCTCCTCGCCGGGGAGCTGTTTTTT
TRBJ2-2	NA	TRBV27	NA	CASSFSGVGGELFF	TGTGCCAGCAGTTTCTCCGGGGTTGGTGGGGAGCTGTTTTTT
TRBJ2-7	few	TRBV15	NA	CATSREGPTLYEQYF	TGTGCCACCAGCAGAGAAGGGCCGACCCTCTACGAGCAGTACTTC
TRBJ2-7	many	TRBV4-2	NA	CASSQDDSAYEQYF	TGTGCCAGCAGCCAAGATGACTCCGCCTACGAGCAGTACTTC
TRBJ2-2	NA	TRBV19	NA	CTSSVSTNSGELFF	TGTACCAGTAGTGTCTCGACTAATAGTGGGGAGCTGTTTTTT
TRBJ1-1	NA	TRBV2	NA	CASSDDRHNTEAFF	TGTGCCAGCAGTGATGACAGACATAACACTGAAGCTTTCTTT
TRBJ1-5	few	TRBV28	NA	CASSHNQPQHF	TGTGCCAGCAGTCACAATCAGCCCCAACATTTT